The next 27 T cell receptor beta chains were all read from a single sample in a study of control samples from healthy donors and cancer patients. Assay used: immunoSEQ multiplex PCR; TCRdb lists only in-frame clones, some missing. The sample yields some 190,000 clones, 91% seen once. Material for sequencing was blood. These receptors all stem from a man aged 25-40 years in good health.

The V gene is TRBV19, the J gene TRBJ2-7, with 8 nucleotides matching TRBD1. CDR3 length equals 14 residues. CDR1 LNHDA and CDR2 SQIVND come from the germline V gene (reference sequence). Trimming removed 6 bases from V and 5 bases from J; junction bases left unmatched: 9. This chain's CDR3 is CASRSTQGAHEQYF. The CDR3 DNA sequence: TGTGCCAGTAGATCAACCCAGGGGGCCCACGAGCAGTACTTC.

The CDR3 DNA follows: TGTGCCTGGGACAGGGGGCGGGAGACCCAGTACTTC. Amino acids: CAWDRGRETQYF. The J gene is TRBJ2-5, the V gene TRBV30; 10 bases line up with TRBD1. The CDR3 extends over 12 amino acids. Unmatched junction bases numbered 2, after V lost 5 bases and J lost 5 bases. Germline CDR1 reads GTSNPN; CDR2 reads SVGIG (reference sequence).

The chain employs TRBV14 and TRBJ2-1, with D hard to call. CDR3 length equals 12 residues. With 4 bases removed from V and 6 bases from J, the gap between germline ends came to 7 bases. From germline, CDR1 is SGHDN and CDR2 FVKESK. CDR3 residues: CASSLMGNEQFF. CDR3 DNA: TGTGCCAGCAGCCTGATGGGCAATGAGCAGTTCTTC.

The chain employs TRBV7-3 and TRBJ1-1, with D perhaps TRBD1 (6 bases). The CDR3 has 13 amino acids. The V gene's germline CDR1 is SGHTA and CDR2 FQGTGA. V lost 5 bases, J lost 3 bases, and 10 bases lay in between. CDR3 sequence: CASSVQGDTEAFF. CDR3 sequence (DNA): TGTGCCAGCAGCGTACAGGGAGACACTGAAGCTTTCTTT.

This clone showed up just once. V and J are TRBV19 and TRBJ1-1; TRBD1 matches at 10 bases. CDR3 size: 17 residues. The germline V gene has CDR1 LNHDA and CDR2 SQIVND (reference sequence). V shed 5 bases and J 4 bases; nucleotides not matched to a gene: 13. CDR3 region: CASSFDRDRGVFTEAFF. The CDR3 DNA is TGTGCCAGTAGTTTTGACCGGGACAGGGGTGTTTTCACTGAAGCTTTCTTT.

V gene TRBV7-2 combines with J gene TRBJ1-6; D uncertain. The length of the CDR3 is 16 residues. Germline V gene sequence: CDR1 SGHTA, CDR2 FQGNSA. The V end was cut by 1 base, the J end by 5 bases, with 12 bases between. The CDR3 loop reads CASSLGKVAHNSPLHF. The DNA for the CDR3 is TGTGCCAGCAGCTTAGGGAAAGTTGCTCATAATTCACCCCTCCACTTT.

The chain couples TRBV6-5 to TRBJ2-7; D ambiguous. Trimming cost V 5 bases and J 3 bases, with 5 bases left between them. This CDR3 contains 11 residues. CDR1 and CDR2 from the germline V gene are MNHEY and SVGAGI. The CDR3 spells CASSLLYEQYF. DNA for the CDR3: TGTGCCAGCAGTCTACTCTACGAGCAGTACTTC.

This chain joins TRBV6-5 and TRBJ2-7; D unresolved. Per the germline V gene, CDR1 is MNHEY and CDR2 is SVGAGI. CDR3 length: 15 amino acids. V lost 3 bases, J lost 2 bases, and 14 bases lay in between. The CDR3 spells CASSYGRQSTYEQYF. CDR3 in DNA: TGTGCCAGCAGTTATGGCAGGCAAAGCACCTACGAGCAGTACTTC.

The gene calls are TRBV5-6 and TRBJ2-3; the match to TRBD1 covers 9 bases. This CDR3 is built from 19 residues. Looked up from germline, CDR1 is SGHDT and CDR2 is YYEEEE. V shed 3 bases, J shed 7 bases, and the junction held 21 bases outside the gene matches. The CDR3 loop reads CASSSIVDDGTGLYHTQYF. In nucleotides, the CDR3 is TGTGCCAGCAGCTCGATCGTCGATGACGGGACAGGGCTATATCATACGCAGTATTTT.

This rearrangement joins TRBV3-1 (or the pseudogene TRBV3-2) to TRBJ1-6, with unresolved D. CDR1 and CDR2 (germline): LGHDT, YNNKEL (reference sequence). V was trimmed by 0 bases and J by 5 bases, leaving 17 bases between them. The CDR3 spans 18 residues. The chain's CDR3 is CASSQEIGEQWHNSPLHF. The DNA of the CDR3 is TGTGCCAGCAGCCAAGAGATTGGTGAACAGTGGCATAATTCACCCCTCCACTTT.

This clone showed up just once. The chain recombines TRBV12-3 or TRBV12-4 with TRBJ2-7; perhaps TRBD2 as D (5 bases). The ends were cut back, 5 bases at V and 2 bases at J, with 7 bases in the middle. This CDR3 contains 12 residues. The CDR3 DNA is TGTGCCAGCAGTCCTAGCCCCTACGAGCAGTACTTC. Translated: CASSPSPYEQYF.

The CDR3 region has the DNA TGCGCCAGCACCCAGGAGCCGTCCTCCTACGAGCAGTACTTC. Amino acid sequence: CASTQEPSSYEQYF. The chain couples TRBV4-1 to TRBJ2-7; no firm D call. The V and J ends lost 7 bases and 0 bases respectively, with 13 bases between them. Germline values: CDR1 MGHRA, CDR2 YSYEKL. This CDR3 region has 14 residues.

V and J are TRBV9 and TRBJ1-6; D not certain. The germline V and J ends were trimmed by 4 bases and 10 bases, with 18 bases remaining between them. Germline V gene sequence: CDR1 SGDLS, CDR2 YYNGEE. This CDR3 has 15 residues. CDR3 loop: CASSPDGSTSSPLHF. In DNA, the CDR3 is TGTGCCAGCAGCCCAGATGGCAGTACCTCATCACCCCTCCACTTT. Looking up the rest from reference TRBV9 and TRBJ1-6 gives the full variable domain: DSGVTQTPKHLITATGQRVTLRCSPRSGDLSVYWYQQSLDQGLQFLIQYYNGEERAKGNILERFSAQQFPDLHSELNLSSLELGDSALYFCASSPDGSTSSPLHFGNGTRLTVT.

J is TRBJ2-7 and V is TRBV4-1, with TRBD1 matching 11 bases. CDR1 is MGHRA, CDR2 YSYEKL, per germline. The V gene end was trimmed by 4 bases and the J gene end by 5 bases; junction bases not matched to a gene: 7. The CDR3 is 15 amino acids. In nucleotides, the CDR3 is TGCGCCAGCAGCCGGATCGGGACAGGGGGGGACGAGCAGTACTTC. Encoded protein: CASSRIGTGGDEQYF.

This clone was seen more than once but under ten times. CDR3 amino acids: CASSRDPHNEQFF. CDR3 nucleotide sequence: TGTGCCAGCAGCCGGGACCCACACAATGAGCAGTTCTTC. The V call is TRBV12-3 or TRBV12-4, the J call TRBJ2-1, with D possibly being TRBD1 or TRBD2 (5 bases each). V was clipped by 6 bases and J by 5 bases, with 11 bases between them. The CDR3 covers 13 residues.

J is TRBJ1-2 and V is TRBV4-1; D is ambiguous. The CDR3 is 13 residues long. V lost 0 bases to trimming and J lost 6 bases, with 8 bases between them. Germline-derived CDR1 and CDR2 are MGHRA and YSYEKL. CDR3 in amino acids: CASSQEGGHGYTF. CDR3 nucleotides: TGCGCCAGCAGCCAAGAGGGAGGGCATGGCTACACCTTC.

The V gene is TRBV5-1, the J gene TRBJ1-1, with no clear D. Germline-derived CDR1 and CDR2 are SGHRS and YFSETQ. Trimming cost V 4 bases and J 7 bases, with 17 bases left between them. The CDR3 has 14 residues. The CDR3 coding sequence is TGCGCCAGCAGCCGAGGCCCGACAAGTGATGAAGCTTTCTTT. This encodes CASSRGPTSDEAFF.

The chain carries TRBV5-5 and TRBJ2-3, with 12 bases identical to TRBD2. The germline CDR1 and CDR2 sequences are SGHKS and YYEKEE (reference sequence). V shed 1 base, J shed 3 bases, and the junction held 6 bases outside the gene matches. CDR3 size: 17 residues. CDR3 DNA: TGTGCCAGCAGCTTGACGACTAGCGGGGGAGGGACAGATACGCAGTATTTT. Protein sequence: CASSLTTSGGGTDTQYF.

The chain recombines TRBV7-8 with TRBJ2-3; TRBD1 might be the D (5 bases). Deletions cut 1 base from V and 2 bases from J, with 13 bases between. CDR1 SGHVS and CDR2 FQNEAQ come from the germline V gene. This CDR3 has 16 residues. The CDR3 here is CASSLEWGSTTDTQYF. CDR3 nucleotide sequence: TGTGCCAGCAGCTTAGAGTGGGGCTCCACCACAGATACGCAGTATTTT.

This clone appeared once. This chain joins TRBV19 and TRBJ1-2; D is unresolved. Germline CDR1 LNHDA, CDR2 SQIVND (reference sequence). Trimming removed 0 bases at V and 4 bases at J, with 12 bases between. The CDR3 extends over 15 amino acids. The CDR3 sequence: CASSIDRGQIYGYTF. CDR3 coding DNA: TGTGCCAGTAGTATAGATCGCGGGCAGATCTATGGCTACACCTTC.

The chain has TRBV5-6 and TRBJ1-2; 9 positions agree with TRBD1. Germline V gene data show CDR1 as SGHDT and CDR2 as YYEEEE. The CDR3 has 13 amino acids. V lost 4 bases to trimming and J lost 8 bases; unmatched junction nucleotides: 6. In DNA, the CDR3 is TGTGCCAGCAGCCTACAGGGGGCGAGGGGCTACACCTTC. Protein: CASSLQGARGYTF. Full variable domain (outside the CDR3, taken from reference TRBV5-6 and TRBJ1-2): DAGVTQSPTHLIKTRGQQVTLRCSPKSGHDTVSWYQQALGQGPQFIFQYYEEEERQRGNFPDRFSGHQFPNYSSELNVNALLLGDSALYLCASSLQGARGYTFGSGTRLTVV.

Here the CDR3 reads CASSLEAGLGEQYF. The CDR3, as DNA: TGCGCCAGCAGCTTGGAGGCAGGATTGGGGGAGCAGTACTTC. This sequence joins TRBV5-1 and TRBJ2-7; D not certain. Germline V gives CDR1 SGHRS, CDR2 YFSETQ. Trimming removed 0 bases at V and 7 bases at J, with 14 bases between. This CDR3 has 14 amino acids.

The chain employs TRBV19 and TRBJ2-2; perhaps TRBD2 as D (6 bases). Germline V lookup: CDR1 LNHDA, CDR2 SQIVND (reference sequence). The V end lost 5 bases, the J end lost 6 bases, and 16 bases lay between the germline ends. There are 15 residues in the CDR3. The CDR3 DNA is TGTGCCAGTAGTCTCCGGGGAAGGGAGGCCGGGGAGCTGTTTTTT. This sequence encodes CASSLRGREAGELFF.

This clone was recorded only once. The chain couples TRBV2 to TRBJ1-2; D is unresolved. V gave up 2 bases and J gave up 4 bases, with 5 bases separating them. Germline V CDR1 and CDR2: SNHLY, FYNNEI. The CDR3 is 12 residues long. CDR3 residues: CASSELTYGYTF. The CDR3 DNA follows: TGTGCCAGCAGTGAACTTACCTATGGCTACACCTTC.

This clone was detected only once. The gene calls are TRBV4-1 and TRBJ1-2; tentative D call: TRBD1 (5 bases). Germline V gene lookup returns CDR1 MGHRA and CDR2 YSYEKL. The CDR3 sequence is 15 residues long. Trimming left V 0 bases short and J 3 bases short, with 11 bases between. CDR3 region: CASSQEVQAHYGYTF. Here the CDR3 DNA reads TGCGCCAGCAGCCAAGAGGTACAGGCCCACTATGGCTACACCTTC.

The genes are TRBV7-9 and TRBJ1-3, with D unresolved. Per germline, CDR1 SEHNR and CDR2 FQNEAQ (reference sequence). The CDR3 extends over 13 amino acids. Trimming removed 1 base from V and 4 bases from J, with 5 bases in between. The CDR3 coding sequence is TGTGCCAGCAGCTTAGGCGAGGGAAACACCATATATTTT. It encodes CASSLGEGNTIYF.

This chain's CDR3 is CASSSRLLGNPDRRNTIYF. The CDR3 coding sequence is TGTGCCAGCAGCTCCCGTTTGTTGGGCAACCCCGACCGTAGAAACACCATATATTTT. V gene TRBV7-9 combines with J gene TRBJ1-3; no clear D gene. There are 19 residues in the CDR3. Trimming stripped 4 bases from V and 5 bases from J, with 27 bases between. Per the germline V gene, CDR1 is SEHNR and CDR2 is FQNEAQ (reference sequence).